The clone carrying this TCR beta chain appeared a single time. The target antigen is unknown. This table comes from immunoSEQ multiplex PCR, and its TCRdb copy is limited to in-frame clones, with some not included. The sample contains roughly 280,000 clones, about 86% of which appear only once. The data are from a study of cytomegalovirus exposure and HLA in healthy donors. Looked up from germline, CDR1 is MNHNY and CDR2 is SVGAGI (reference sequence). The V end was cut by 6 bases, the J end by 3 bases, with 12 bases between. The CDR3 consists of 14 residues. Broader study findings: There were three CMV-associated chains whose specificity for CMV antigens was confirmed in vitro. Investigators reported over 150 TCR beta chains as tied to cytomegalovirus. Subsequent analysis of the approximately 110 validation repertoires found a tendency for first-cohort TCR clusters to co-occur. Reports described diagnosis of cytomegalovirus status by the classifier as highly specific and sensitive.

The specimen sequenced was PBMCs. This receptor was taken from a young woman in good health and CMV-seronegative. V gene TRBV6-6 combines with J gene TRBJ1-5, with a possible D match to TRBD1 (5 bases). DNA for the CDR3: TGTGCCAGCAGCCTCGACAGCACCAATCAGCCCCAGCATTTT. Translating it yields CASSLDSTNQPQHF.